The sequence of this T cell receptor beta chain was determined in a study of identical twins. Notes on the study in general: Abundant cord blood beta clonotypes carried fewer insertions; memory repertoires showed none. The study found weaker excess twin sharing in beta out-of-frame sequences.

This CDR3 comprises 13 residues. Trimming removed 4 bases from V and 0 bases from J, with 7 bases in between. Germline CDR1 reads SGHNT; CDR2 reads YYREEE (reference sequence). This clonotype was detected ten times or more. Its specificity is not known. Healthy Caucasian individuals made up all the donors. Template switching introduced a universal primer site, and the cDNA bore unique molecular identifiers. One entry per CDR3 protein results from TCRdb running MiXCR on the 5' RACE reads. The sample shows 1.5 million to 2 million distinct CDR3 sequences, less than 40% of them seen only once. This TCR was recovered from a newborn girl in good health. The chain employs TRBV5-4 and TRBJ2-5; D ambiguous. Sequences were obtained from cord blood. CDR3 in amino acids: CASSGRYQETQYF. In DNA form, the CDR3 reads TGTGCCAGCAGCGGACGGTACCAAGAGACCCAGTACTTC.